This T cell receptor beta chain was captured by sequencing in a study of T-cell reconstitution after alpha-beta-depleted transplantation in children (dated by TCRdb to 2016 to 2017). In the study overall: Using TCR repertoire profiling, the study quantitatively followed how T-cell immune reconstitution unfolded in children after TCRalphabeta/CD19-depleted allogeneic hematopoietic cell transplantation.

This clonotype was found once. Its antigen remains undetermined. Base quality data are lacking; no much larger clone is found one base away. Single-read evidence is weak. The CDR3 runs 15 amino acids, cysteine and phenylalanine included. The read is trimmed to its CDR3 DNA, 45 bases read in frame from base 1. Trimming removed 1 base from V and 1 base from J, leaving 10 bases between the germline ends. The germline V gene specifies SGHTA as CDR1 and FQGNSA as CDR2. What the treatment or condition label conveys for this sample: allogeneic hematopoietic cell transplantation with graft depleted of TCRalphabeta T cells and CD19 B cells. TCRalphabeta/CD19-depleted allogeneic hematopoietic cell grafts were given to the transplant recipients, all of whom were children. The method behind the library was PCR. Reads for this sample came from an Illumina HiSeq 2500. TCR library preparation used molecular barcoding, with unique molecular identifiers applied to normalize quantification of the TCRbeta repertoire. TCRdb trimmed public reads at Q25 via fastp, called clones via MiXCR and kept in-frame beta chains. Rows merge per CDR3 protein into single entries with the most common DNA and genes. The sample table holds hundreds of thousands of distinct CDR3 sequences, of which over 10% were seen once. Jointly, the top ten make up roughly 0.77% of the sample.

Results the study describes overall, beyond this receptor: About two months after transplant, the apparently early recovery of alphabetaT-cell counts reportedly depended on just several hundred clones that had expanded rapidly and came from non-depleted graft cells. Over subsequent months, a decline in hyperexpanded clone frequencies was noted, and after one year, T-cell counts and TCRbeta diversity were mostly ascribed to newly produced T cells. The high TCRbeta diversity at day 60 in some patients was ascribed to recipient T cells and intrathymic progenitors that had survived conditioning.

The starting material was PBMCs, obtained before TCRalphabeta/CD19-depleted stem cell transplant. The rearrangement joined TRBV7-2 to TRBJ1-1; the D segment could be TRBD1, given 6 matching bases. The sequence was obtained from a girl aged 2 to 10 with congenital amegakaryocytic thrombocytopenia, due to receive a stem cell transplant. The CDR3 protein: CASSLDLGANTEAFF. The sequence in DNA is TGTGCCAGCAGCTTAGATTTGGGGGCGAACACTGAAGCTTTCTTT.